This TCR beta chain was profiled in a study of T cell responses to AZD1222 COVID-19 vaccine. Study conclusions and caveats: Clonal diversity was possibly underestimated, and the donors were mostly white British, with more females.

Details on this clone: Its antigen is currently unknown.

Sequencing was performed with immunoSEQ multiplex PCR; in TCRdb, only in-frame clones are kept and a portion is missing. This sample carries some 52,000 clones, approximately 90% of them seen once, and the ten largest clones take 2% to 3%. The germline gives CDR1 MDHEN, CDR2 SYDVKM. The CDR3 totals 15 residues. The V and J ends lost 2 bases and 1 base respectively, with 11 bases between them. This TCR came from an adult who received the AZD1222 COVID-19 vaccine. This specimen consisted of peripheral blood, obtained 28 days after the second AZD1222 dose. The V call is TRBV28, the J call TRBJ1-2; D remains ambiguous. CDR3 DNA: TGTGCCAGCAGTTTACAGCAGAGCTATAACTATGGCTACACCTTC. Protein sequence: CASSLQQSYNYGYTF.